This T cell receptor (beta chain) was sequenced during a study of cytomegalovirus exposure and HLA in healthy donors. Study-level information: Early released data had tens of millions of unique TCRs, all coming from HLA-typed donors.

In germline, CDR1 is MGHRA, CDR2 YSYEKL. Trimming pared 2 bases from V and 8 bases from J, leaving 22 bases between. CDR3 length equals 17 residues. A multiplex PCR was run with 60 Vbeta primers and 13 Jbeta primers. The protocol was immunoSEQ multiplex PCR, while the TCRdb copy is restricted to in-frame clones and leaves out a portion. The sample shows under 150,000 clones, about 80% of them seen only once. Regarding the study as a whole: Reportedly, fewer N-insertions than the roughly 700-donor mean appeared in an Asian-associated ancestry cluster in a later analysis. Immune exposure was documented only through CMV serostatus.

On this clone itself: Its cognate antigen is unknown.

V and J are TRBV4-1 and TRBJ2-1, with D tentatively TRBD1 (5 bases). The source of this sequence is a young woman in good health and CMV-seronegative. Material: PBMCs. The CDR3 here is CASSQRPQGLASDEQFF. In DNA form, the CDR3 reads TGCGCCAGCAGCCAACGACCTCAGGGCCTCGCCTCGGATGAGCAGTTCTTC.